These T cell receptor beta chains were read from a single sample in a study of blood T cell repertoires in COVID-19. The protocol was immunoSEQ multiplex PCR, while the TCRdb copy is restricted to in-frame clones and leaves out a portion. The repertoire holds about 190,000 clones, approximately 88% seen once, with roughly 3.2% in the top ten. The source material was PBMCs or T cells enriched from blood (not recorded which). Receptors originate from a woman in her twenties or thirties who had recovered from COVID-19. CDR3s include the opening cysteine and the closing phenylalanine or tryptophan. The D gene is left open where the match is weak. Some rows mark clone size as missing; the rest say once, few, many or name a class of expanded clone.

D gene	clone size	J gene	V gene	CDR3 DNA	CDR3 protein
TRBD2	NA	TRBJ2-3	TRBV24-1	TGTGCCACCAGTTCACTCGGGACTAGCGGAACAGATACGCAGTATTTT	CATSSLGTSGTDTQYF
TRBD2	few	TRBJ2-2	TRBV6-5	TGTGCCAGCAGGGAGCGGGGGGGCTATGGCGGGGAGCTGTTTTTT	CASRERGGYGGELFF
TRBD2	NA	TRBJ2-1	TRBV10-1	TGCGCCAGCAGTGAGTCTCACCAGCGGAAGCCGGGACTAGCGCCTTACAATGAGCAGTTCTTC	CASSESHQRKPGLAPYNEQFF
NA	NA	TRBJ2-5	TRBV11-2	TGTGCCAGCAGCCCGAGGGGGAGTGGGCAGGAGACCCAGTACTTC	CASSPRGSGQETQYF
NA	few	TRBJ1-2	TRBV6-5	TGTGCCAGCAGGGGATCAGGGTTCATTGGCTACACCTTC	CASRGSGFIGYTF
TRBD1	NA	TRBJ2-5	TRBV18	TGTGCCAGCTCACCGGACAGGCTAAAGTACTTC	CASSPDRLKYF
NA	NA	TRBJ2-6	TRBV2	TGTGCCAGCAGTGCGGAGACCGGGGCCAACGTCCTGACTTTC	CASSAETGANVLTF
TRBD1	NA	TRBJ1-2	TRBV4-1	TGCGCCAGCAGCCAGGGACAGGGTGCGTACTATGGCTACACCTTC	CASSQGQGAYYGYTF
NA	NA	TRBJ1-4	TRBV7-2	TGTGCCAGCAGCTTAAAAGGACAAGCCTTTAATGAAAAACTGTTTTTT	CASSLKGQAFNEKLFF
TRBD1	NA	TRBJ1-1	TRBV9	TGTGCCAGCAGCACAATACAGGGGACCCCTGAAGCTTTCTTT	CASSTIQGTPEAFF
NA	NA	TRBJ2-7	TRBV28	TGTGCCAGCTCAGCGCTTGGCGAGCAGTACTTC	CASSALGEQYF
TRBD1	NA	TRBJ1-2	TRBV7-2	TGTGCCAGCAGCTTAGAGACAGGGGAACTAGCTGGCTACACCTTC	CASSLETGELAGYTF
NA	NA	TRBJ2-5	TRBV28	TGTGCCAGCAGTTCACTAGGGGGACGGACCCCATGGACCCAGTACTTC	CASSSLGGRTPWTQYF
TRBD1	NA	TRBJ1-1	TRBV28	TGTGCCAGCAGTAGGACAGGGACGATCACTGAAGCTTTCTTT	CASSRTGTITEAFF
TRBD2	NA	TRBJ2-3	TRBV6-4	TGTGCCAGCACGAAAAGCGGGATGGAAGGAGATACGCAGTATTTT	CASTKSGMEGDTQYF